Following are 14 T cell receptor beta chains from one sample sequenced in a study of tumor-infiltrating lymphocytes in primary liver carcinoma. Making TCR beta cDNA involved roughly 0.55 ug total RNA and a constant-region primer. Employing slightly modified ARM-PCR, three nested multiplex PCR rounds were run, and these gave rise to the TCR beta libraries. Rounds one and two of PCR, each of about 10 cycles, were primed with TRBV1-TRBV30 forward primers and a C-beta reverse primer. TCRdb re-called the multiplex PCR reads with MiXCR, one entry per CDR3 protein. The profile shows around 80,000 distinct CDR3 sequences, roughly 71% of them singletons. The tissue used was unsorted bulk material of about 19-33 mg. RNA and DNA were co-extracted from it with the AllPrep DNA/RNA mini kit. The sequencing sample was made of tumor-adjacent normal liver tissue. These receptors were obtained from a man aged 40-50 years with primary liver carcinoma and hepatitis B virus infection.

Regarding this clonotype: The junction and the germline gene differ at one end; a read error may be behind it. CDR3 residues: CSVEPTGTDTRYF. As DNA, the CDR3 is TGCAGTGTTGAACCGACAGGCACAGATACGCGGTATTTT. The V gene is TRBV29-1, the J gene TRBJ2-3, with D possibly TRBD1 on 6 matching bases. The CDR3 totals 13 residues. The germline V gene encodes CDR1 SQVTM and CDR2 ANQGSEA.

To note about this clonotype: At one of its ends the junction is not consistent with the germline gene, which may arise from a read error. The rearrangement uses TRBV12-3 or TRBV12-4 and TRBJ2-2, with 8 bases fitting TRBD2. The length of the CDR3 is 14 residues. The CDR3 coding sequence is TGTGCCAGAAGTTTAAGCGGGAGCACCGGGGAGCTGTTTTTT. Its translation is CARSLSGSTGELFF.

This clonotype was found many times. The genes are TRBV6-5 and TRBJ2-7, with a weak D call TRBD1 (6 bases). This CDR3 is built from 16 residues. Deletions cut 2 bases from V and 2 bases from J, with 16 bases between. CDR1 is MNHEY, CDR2 SVGAGI, per germline. The CDR3 DNA follows: TGTGCCAGCAGTTACGGAGGCAGGGGACATACCTACGAGCAGTACTTC. Translating it yields CASSYGGRGHTYEQYF.

V and J are TRBV11-3 and TRBJ1-2; the D is unclear. CDR1 is SGHNT and CDR2 is YENEEA in the germline V gene. There are 15 residues in the CDR3. In DNA, the CDR3 is TGTATCAGCAGCCCTTTGATAAAAATAAACTATGGCTACACCTTC. Its translation is CISSPLIKINYGYTF.

The J gene is TRBJ1-6, the V gene TRBV20-1; TRBD1 agrees at 11 bases. This CDR3 is 14 amino acids long. The germline CDR1 and CDR2 sequences are DFQATT and SNEGSKA (reference sequence). Trimming cost V 3 bases and J 10 bases; bases outside gene matches: 5. Written as DNA, the CDR3 is TGCAGTGCTAGTGGACAGGGGGCATACTCACCCCTCCACTTT. Amino acids: CSASGQGAYSPLHF.

A remark on this clonotype: An end of the junction does not agree with germline; a read error may underlie this. The gene calls are TRBV4-2 and TRBJ2-3, with 9 bases identical to TRBD2. The CDR3 is 15 amino acids. Germline assignment: CDR1 LGHNA and CDR2 YNFKEQ. The CDR3 DNA is TGTGCCAACAGCCGAGTAGCGGGAGATCCAGATACGCAGTATTTT. This sequence encodes CANSRVAGDPDTQYF.

As for this clonotype: Mismatch with germline at one junction end may stem from a read error. V gene TRBV12-3 or TRBV12-4 combines with J gene TRBJ2-4; unclear D gene. The CDR3 is 12 residues long. The CDR3 DNA reads TGTGCCAGCAGTTTGCCACAAAACATTCAGTGCTTC. Its protein product is CASSLPQNIQCF.

V usage is TRBV7-3 and J usage is TRBJ2-1, with D perhaps matching TRBD2 (5 bases). Germline assignment: CDR1 SGHTA and CDR2 FQGTGA. Deletions cut 3 bases from V and 6 bases from J, with 9 bases between. The CDR3 is 13 residues long. CDR3 amino acids: CASSLAGSNEQFF. The CDR3 bases are TGTGCCAGCAGCTTGGCTGGGAGCAATGAGCAGTTCTTC.

This clonotype was observed a single time. The V call is TRBV10-3, the J call TRBJ2-3; D is possibly TRBD2 (5 bases). Trimming cost V 3 bases and J 11 bases, with 21 bases left between them. The CDR3 length is 15 residues. The germline V gene encodes CDR1 ENHRY and CDR2 SYGVKD. The CDR3 sequence is CAISDWTSSTDLQYF. CDR3 bases: TGTGCCATCAGTGACTGGACTTCTAGCACAGATTTGCAGTATTTT.

Remarks on this clonotype: A read error may be the cause here, since a much bigger clone is one base away. The chain couples TRBV11-2 to TRBJ2-1; D is tentatively TRBD1 or TRBD2 (5 bases each). This CDR3 has 14 residues. Germline CDR1 reads SGHAT; CDR2 reads FQNNGV. The CDR3: CGNQKRQGHNEQFF. CDR3 sequence (DNA): TGTGGCAACCAGAAGCGGCAGGGCCACAATGAGCAGTTCTTC.

This clonotype has just a few counts. This sequence may be a read error, since a much larger clone differs from it by one base. The rearrangement uses TRBV7-8 and TRBJ2-2; no clear D gene. Germline loops: CDR1 SGHVS, CDR2 FQNEAQ. This CDR3 has 12 residues. The CDR3 region is CASNLEIGELFF. CDR3 bases: TGTGCCAGCAACTTAGAAATCGGGGAGCTGTTTTTT.

This clonotype has more than one count but fewer than ten. This chain uses TRBV20-1 with TRBJ2-1; perhaps TRBD2 as D (6 bases). The CDR3 runs 11 residues. Per the germline V gene, CDR1 is DFQATT and CDR2 is SNEGSKA (reference sequence). V was pared by 6 bases and J by 9 bases, with 12 bases between. The CDR3 sequence is CSARLVIEQFF. CDR3 coding DNA: TGCAGTGCGAGACTAGTCATTGAGCAGTTCTTC.

A remark on this clonotype: This is likely a read error, given that the CDR3 carries no conserved phenylalanine or tryptophan at its end. The chain has TRBV6-1 and TRBJ2-5; D may be TRBD1 (5 bases). Germline values: CDR1 MNHNS, CDR2 SASEGT. CDR3 size: 13 residues. Here the CDR3 reads CASQGFPKETQYI. The CDR3 coding sequence is TGTGCCAGTCAGGGTTTTCCCAAAGAGACTCAGTACATC.

The chain links TRBV6-5 to TRBJ2-3; D not certain. V was clipped by 5 bases and J by 0 bases, with 12 bases between them. The CDR3 contains 15 residues. Germline V lookup: CDR1 MNHEY, CDR2 SVGAGI. As DNA, the CDR3 is TGTGCCAGCAGTCCGAACAGCTCTAGCACAGATACGCAGTATTTT. Its protein is CASSPNSSSTDTQYF.